In its sample, the clone carrying this T cell receptor beta chain was seen a few times. The TCR beta CDR3 regions underwent amplification using RNA transcripts as the source. The HTBI primer set served for first-round RT-PCR of the TCR CDR3. TCRdb independently ran MiXCR on the multiplex PCR reads; one entry per CDR3 protein. The sample holds approximately 410,000 distinct CDR3 sequences, roughly 13% seen once. The data were taken from a study of T cells in Graves' hyperthyroidism and ophthalmopathy. The ends were cut back, 1 base at V and 0 bases at J, with 11 bases in the middle. The germline CDR1 and CDR2 sequences are LNHDA and SQIVND (reference sequence). This CDR3 comprises 16 residues.

The chain carries TRBV19 and TRBJ2-3, with unresolved D. This receptor was identified in a woman younger than 30 with Graves' hyperthyroidism. Specimen: blood. Here the CDR3 reads CASSIGPVPSTDTQYF. The CDR3 DNA sequence: TGTGCCAGTAGTATAGGCCCGGTACCTAGCACAGATACGCAGTATTTT.